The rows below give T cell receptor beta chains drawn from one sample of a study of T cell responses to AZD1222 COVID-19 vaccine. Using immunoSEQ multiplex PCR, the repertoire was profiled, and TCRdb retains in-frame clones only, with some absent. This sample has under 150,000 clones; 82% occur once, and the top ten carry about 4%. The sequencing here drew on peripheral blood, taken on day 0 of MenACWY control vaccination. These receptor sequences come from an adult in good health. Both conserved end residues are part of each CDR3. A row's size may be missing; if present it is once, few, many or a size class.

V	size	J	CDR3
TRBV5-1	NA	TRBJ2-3	CASSLGTSGGTDTQYF
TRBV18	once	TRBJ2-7	CASSPSKRTGAGEQYF
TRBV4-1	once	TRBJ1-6	CASSQAGHFGSPLHF
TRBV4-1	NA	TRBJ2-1	CASSQEWTYSYNEQFF
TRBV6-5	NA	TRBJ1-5	CASSSQGKGNQPQHF
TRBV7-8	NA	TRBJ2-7	CASSLKSGGGDPFSYEQYF
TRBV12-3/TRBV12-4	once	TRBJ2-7	CASSFGQGYEQYF
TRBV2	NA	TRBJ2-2	CASSLENTGELFF
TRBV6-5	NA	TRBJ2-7	CASSPYRRGTYEQYF
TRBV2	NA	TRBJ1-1	CATRHSSNTEAFF
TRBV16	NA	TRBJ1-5	CASTPVGVRDSSNQPQHF
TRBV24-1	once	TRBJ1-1	CATSDPTGSNTEAFF
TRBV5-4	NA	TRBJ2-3	CASSRRGGGGSTDTQYF
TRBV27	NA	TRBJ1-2	CASSFQGRIGYTF
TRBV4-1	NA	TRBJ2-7	CASSRGTGYRYEQYF
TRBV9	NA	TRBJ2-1	CASSVGLGMINEQFF
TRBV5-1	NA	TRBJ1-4	CASSTGGNNEKLFF
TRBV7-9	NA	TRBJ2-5	CASSLRGQETQYF
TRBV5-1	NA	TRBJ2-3	CASSLRTGASTDTQYF
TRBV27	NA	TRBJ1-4	CASSPGGGSNEKLFF
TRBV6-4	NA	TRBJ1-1	CASGKGLISEAFF
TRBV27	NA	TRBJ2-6	CASWRSGANVLTF
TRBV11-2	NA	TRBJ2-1	CASSLVGRGNEQFF
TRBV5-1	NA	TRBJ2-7	CASQGQAHSYEQYF
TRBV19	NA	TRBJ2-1	CASSGGFNEQFF
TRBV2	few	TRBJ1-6	CASSDLYSPLHF
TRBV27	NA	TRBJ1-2	CASGLGQALGYTF
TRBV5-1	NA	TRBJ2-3	CASSLAGQSGRADTQYF
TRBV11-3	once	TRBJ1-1	CASSLDPQYEAFF
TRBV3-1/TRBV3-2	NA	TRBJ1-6	CASSQEAVYSPLHF
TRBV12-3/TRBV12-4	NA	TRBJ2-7	CASSLGTTDEQYF
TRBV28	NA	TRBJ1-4	CASSFGGGAGEGKLFF
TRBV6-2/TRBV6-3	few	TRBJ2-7	CASSYSGHSYEQYF
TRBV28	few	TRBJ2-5	CASSPPGGTQETQYF
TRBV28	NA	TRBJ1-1	CASSPQGITTEAFF
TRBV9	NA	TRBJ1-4	CASSLQGATNEKLFF
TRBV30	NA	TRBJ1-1	CAWSPGGGQAFF
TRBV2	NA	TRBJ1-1	CASSELGGENTEAFF
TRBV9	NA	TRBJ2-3	CASSFRGTGLTDTQYF
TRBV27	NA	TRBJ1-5	CASSLTLRTGGRQPQHF
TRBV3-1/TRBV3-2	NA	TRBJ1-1	CASSRTGNTEAFF
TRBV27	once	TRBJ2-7	CASSPSGGAPNEQYF
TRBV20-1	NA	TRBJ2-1	CSARDPDEQFF
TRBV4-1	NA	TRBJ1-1	CASSQDVTGVEAFF
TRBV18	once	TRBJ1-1	CASSPGTGGHHEAFF
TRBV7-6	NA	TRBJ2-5	CASSPRDGGGGTQYF
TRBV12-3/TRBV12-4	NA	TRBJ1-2	CASSLQGAYGYTF
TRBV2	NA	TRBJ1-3	CASSPTAPGNTIYF
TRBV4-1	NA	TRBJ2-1	CASSQDVAGSSYNEQFF
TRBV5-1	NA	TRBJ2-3	CASSTPQSTDTQYF
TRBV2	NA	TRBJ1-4	CASSAEGKLFF
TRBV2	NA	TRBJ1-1	CASTLQRNTEAFF
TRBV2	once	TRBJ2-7	CASRARWTGRHEQYF